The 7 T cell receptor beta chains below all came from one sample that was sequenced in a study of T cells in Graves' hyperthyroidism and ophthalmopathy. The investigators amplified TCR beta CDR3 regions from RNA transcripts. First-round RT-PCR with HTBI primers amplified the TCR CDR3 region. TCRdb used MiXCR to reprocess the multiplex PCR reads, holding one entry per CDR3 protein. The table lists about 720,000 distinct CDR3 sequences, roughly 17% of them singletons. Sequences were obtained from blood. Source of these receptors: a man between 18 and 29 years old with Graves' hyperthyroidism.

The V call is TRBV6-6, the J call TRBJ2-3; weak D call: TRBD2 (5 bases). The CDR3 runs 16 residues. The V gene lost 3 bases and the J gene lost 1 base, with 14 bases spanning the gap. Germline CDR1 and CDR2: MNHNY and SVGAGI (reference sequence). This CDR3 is CASSYRPSLGTDTQYF. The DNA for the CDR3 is TGTGCCAGCAGTTATCGACCTAGCCTCGGCACAGATACGCAGTATTTT.

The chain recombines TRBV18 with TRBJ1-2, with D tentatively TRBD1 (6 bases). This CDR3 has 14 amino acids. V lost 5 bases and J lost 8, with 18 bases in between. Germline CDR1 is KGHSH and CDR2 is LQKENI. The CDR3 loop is CASSGGRTQEGYTF. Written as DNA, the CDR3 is TGTGCCAGCTCAGGGGGCAGAACTCAGGAAGGCTACACCTTC.

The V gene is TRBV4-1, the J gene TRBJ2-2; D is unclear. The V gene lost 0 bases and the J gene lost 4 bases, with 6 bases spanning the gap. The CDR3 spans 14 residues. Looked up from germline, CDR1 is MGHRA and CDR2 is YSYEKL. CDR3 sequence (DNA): TGCGCCAGCAGCCAAGATCCGTTCACCGGGGAGCTGTTTTTT. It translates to CASSQDPFTGELFF.

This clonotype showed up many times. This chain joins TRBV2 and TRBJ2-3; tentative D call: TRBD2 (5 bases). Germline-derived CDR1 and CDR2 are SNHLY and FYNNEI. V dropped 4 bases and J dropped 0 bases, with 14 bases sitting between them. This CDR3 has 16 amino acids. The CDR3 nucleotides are TGTGCCAGCAGTGGCCCAGGCGGGTCTAGCACAGATACGCAGTATTTT. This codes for CASSGPGGSSTDTQYF.

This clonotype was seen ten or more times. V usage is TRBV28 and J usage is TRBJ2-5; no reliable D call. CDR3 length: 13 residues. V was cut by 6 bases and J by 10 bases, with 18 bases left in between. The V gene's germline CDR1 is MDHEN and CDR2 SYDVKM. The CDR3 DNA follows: TGTGCCAGCAGCCCTAACCTGAAAACGGGCCAGTACTTC. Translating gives CASSPNLKTGQYF.

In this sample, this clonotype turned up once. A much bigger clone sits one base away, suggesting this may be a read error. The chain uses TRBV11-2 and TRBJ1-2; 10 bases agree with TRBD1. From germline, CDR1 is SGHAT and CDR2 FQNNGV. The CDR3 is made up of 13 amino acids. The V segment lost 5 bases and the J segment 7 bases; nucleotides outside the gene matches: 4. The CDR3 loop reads CASSRDRGGGYTF. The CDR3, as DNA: TGTGCCAGCAGCCGGGACAGGGGAGGTGGCTACACCTTC.

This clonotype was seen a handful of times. In nucleotides, the CDR3 is TGTGCCAGCAGTGAAGACCGCCGCTATGGCTACACCTTC. Translating it yields CASSEDRRYGYTF. The V gene is TRBV6-1, the J gene TRBJ1-2; D gene ambiguous. The V gene's germline CDR1 is MNHNS and CDR2 SASEGT. CDR3 length: 13 amino acids. V was shortened by 1 base and J by 4 bases, with 7 bases between the two germline ends.